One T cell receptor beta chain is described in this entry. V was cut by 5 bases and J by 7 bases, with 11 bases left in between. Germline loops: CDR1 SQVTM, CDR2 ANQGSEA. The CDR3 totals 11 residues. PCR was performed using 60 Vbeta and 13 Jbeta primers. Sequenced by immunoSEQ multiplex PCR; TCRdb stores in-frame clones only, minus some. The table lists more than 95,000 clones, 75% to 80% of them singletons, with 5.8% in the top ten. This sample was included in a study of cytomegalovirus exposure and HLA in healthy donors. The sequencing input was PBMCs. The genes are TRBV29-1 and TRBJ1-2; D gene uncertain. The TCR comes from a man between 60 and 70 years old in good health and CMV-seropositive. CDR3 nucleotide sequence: TGCAGCGTTCTAGTGATTCGTGGCTACACCTTC. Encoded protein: CSVLVIRGYTF. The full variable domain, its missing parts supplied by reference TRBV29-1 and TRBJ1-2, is SAVISQKPSRDICQRGTSLTIQCQVDSQVTMMFWYRQQPGQSLTLIATANQGSEATYESGFVIDKFPISRPNLTFSTLTVSNMSPEDSSIYLCSVLVIRGYTFGSGTRLTVV.